Listed below are T cell receptor beta chains from one sample, sequenced in a study of T-cell reconstitution after alpha-beta-depleted transplantation in children. TCRdb reprocessed the PCR reads via MiXCR and lists one record per CDR3 protein. The table lists 150,000 to 200,000 distinct CDR3 sequences, approximately 6.8% of them singletons, with around 3% in the top ten. The sequencing used PBMCs from the stem cell graft donor, collected from the stem cell graft. All receptors derive from a human donor who donated a stem cell graft to a child with Wiskott-Aldrich syndrome. The CDR3 runs from the conserved cysteine through the conserved F or W. D genes are given only for firm matches. Some rows have no size entry. The others give once, few or many, or a class for an expanded clone.

many,TRBJ2-3,TRBV5-1,TRBD2,TGCGCCAGCAGCCTCGGGACTAGCGGGAAGCAGGATACGCAGTATTTT,CASSLGTSGKQDTQYF
many,TRBJ2-7,TRBV5-1,.,TGCGCCAGCAGCTTAGTCCGGGACGGCGGTAGCTCCTACGAGCAGTACTTC,CASSLVRDGGSSYEQYF
many,TRBJ2-1,TRBV11-2,.,TGTGCCAGCAGCCCGTGGGGGAATGAGCAGTTCTTC,CASSPWGNEQFF
many,TRBJ2-3,TRBV29-1,.,TGTAGCTCATCGGGGGATACGCAGTATTTT,CSSSGDTQYF
few,TRBJ2-7,TRBV5-5,.,TGTGCCAGCAGCGGGTCCTCTGGGGCCTACGAGCAGTACTTC,CASSGSSGAYEQYF
many,TRBJ1-3,TRBV7-2,TRBD1,TGTGCCAGCAGCCAACGACAGGGTTTGGCTGGAAACACCATATATTTT,CASSQRQGLAGNTIYF
many,TRBJ2-3,TRBV4-3,.,TGCGCCAGCAGCCAGACCCCTAGGGGTCGTGATACGCAGTATTTT,CASSQTPRGRDTQYF
many,TRBJ2-3,TRBV5-5,.,TGTGCCAGCAACTTGGCCGGCACAGATACGCAGTATTTT,CASNLAGTDTQYF
few,TRBJ2-1,TRBV3-1,TRBD2,TGTGCCAGCAGCCGCCGACTAGCGGGGGGGCAGGGCAATGAGCAGTTTTTC,CASSRRLAGGQGNEQFF
many,TRBJ2-1,TRBV4-1,.,TGCGCCAGCAGCCATACCACGGGGGCGATGTTAAATGAGCAGTTCTTC,CASSHTTGAMLNEQFF
many,TRBJ1-6,TRBV12-3/TRBV12-4,.,TGTGCCAGCAGTTTAAAGACCAAACCCCTCCACTTT,CASSLKTKPLHF
many,TRBJ2-1,TRBV12-3/TRBV12-4,TRBD2,TGTGCCAGCACTTCCCCCAGCGGGGGTAGCTCCTACAATGAGCAGTTCTTC,CASTSPSGGSSYNEQFF
.,TRBJ2-5,TRBV12-3/TRBV12-4,TRBD2,TGTGCCAGCAGTTCTGGCCCCACTTCTAGCGGGGCATCCCCGGAGACCCAGTACTTC,CASSSGPTSSGASPETQYF